The 31 T cell receptor beta chains given below trace back to one sample, sequenced in a study of OX40 agonist ivuxolimab in advanced cancers. This table comes from immunoSEQ multiplex PCR, and its TCRdb copy is limited to in-frame clones, with some not included. The table records 100,000 or so clones, more than 85% of them present only once. The sample here was CD4+ or CD8+ T cells sorted from blood, taken in a trial of the OX40 agonist ivuxolimab. These receptors were taken from an adult with an advanced solid tumor such as melanoma, head and neck, liver or kidney cancer.

The chain combines TRBV19 with TRBJ2-3; 9 nucleotides match TRBD2. Trimming took 3 bases from V and 6 from J; bases not matched to a gene: 10. Germline V gene data show CDR1 as LNHDA and CDR2 as SQIVND (reference sequence). The CDR3 is 16 amino acids. The CDR3 loop is CASSMTVSGRTDTQYF. CDR3 nucleotides: TGTGCCAGTAGTATGACTGTAAGCGGGAGGACTGATACGCAGTATTTT.

The chain couples TRBV11-3 to TRBJ2-1; 13 positions agree with TRBD2. CDR3 size: 17 residues. The germline V gene encodes CDR1 SGHNT and CDR2 YENEEA. The V segment lost 5 bases and the J segment 9 bases; nucleotides outside the gene matches: 13. The CDR3 is CASSLGTSGTRPPEQFF. CDR3 bases: TGTGCCAGCAGCCTTGGGACTAGCGGGACCCGACCCCCTGAGCAGTTCTTC. The full variable domain, completed using reference TRBV11-3 and TRBJ2-1, is EAGVVQSPRYKIIEKKQPVAFWCNPISGHNTLYWYLQNLGQGPELLIRYENEEAVDDSQLPKDRFSAERLKGVDSTLKIQPAELGDSAVYLCASSLGTSGTRPPEQFFGPGTRLTVL.

The chain employs TRBV9 and TRBJ2-1; 8 nucleotides agree with TRBD2. Germline V gives CDR1 SGDLS, CDR2 YYNGEE. The CDR3 totals 14 residues. V lost 4 bases, J lost 5 bases, and 5 bases stayed unmatched. The CDR3 spells CASSPASGHNEQFF. In DNA form, the CDR3 reads TGTGCCAGCAGCCCGGCTAGCGGGCACAATGAGCAGTTCTTC.

The DNA for the CDR3 is TGTGCCAGCAGTCTCCGGACTAGCGGGAGGCTACTCAATATTTTCAATGAGCAGTTCTTC. Translated, it gives CASSLRTSGRLLNIFNEQFF. The chain has TRBV28 and TRBJ2-1, with 14 positions matching TRBD2. This CDR3 is built from 20 residues. The germline V gene encodes CDR1 MDHEN and CDR2 SYDVKM. Losses at the gene ends were 5 bases for V and 6 bases for J; bases not matched to a gene: 18.

The sample holds one count of this clone. The V gene is TRBV18, the J gene TRBJ2-7, with unresolved D. There are 14 residues in the CDR3. V was pared by 1 base and J by 3 bases, with 10 bases between. The germline CDR1 and CDR2 sequences are KGHSH and LQKENI. In DNA form, the CDR3 reads TGTGCCAGCTCACCACTTGGGGAATACTACGAGCAGTACTTC. This sequence encodes CASSPLGEYYEQYF.

The V gene is TRBV30, the J gene TRBJ2-7; TRBD1 aligns across 10 bases. The CDR3 extends over 14 amino acids. In germline, CDR1 is GTSNPN, CDR2 SVGIG (reference sequence). V shed 3 bases and J 7 bases; nucleotides not matched to a gene: 9. The CDR3 nucleotides are TGTGCCTGGAGGGATGACAGGGGGCGGCGGGAGCAGTACTTC. Amino acids: CAWRDDRGRREQYF.

The V gene is TRBV4-3, the J gene TRBJ1-1, with D tentatively TRBD1 (6 bases). V was cut by 4 bases and J by 0 bases, with 9 bases left in between. The CDR3 contains 14 residues. Germline CDR1 and CDR2: LGHNA and YSLEER. The CDR3 sequence: CASSLYRVNTEAFF. The CDR3 DNA follows: TGCGCCAGCAGCCTCTACAGGGTGAACACTGAAGCTTTCTTT.

J is TRBJ1-5 and V is TRBV19; D possibly corresponds to TRBD1 (5 bases). The germline V gene has CDR1 LNHDA and CDR2 SQIVND (reference sequence). The CDR3 totals 12 residues. V lost 4 bases and J 4 bases, leaving 5 bases between the germline ends. The CDR3 spells CASSTGNQPQHF. CDR3 nucleotides: TGTGCCAGTAGTACAGGGAATCAGCCCCAGCATTTT. The variable domain in full, completed from reference TRBV19 and TRBJ1-5, reads DGGITQSPKYLFRKEGQNVTLSCEQNLNHDAMYWYRQDPGQGLRLIYYSQIVNDFQKGDIAEGYSVSREKKESFPLTVTSAQKNPTAFYLCASSTGNQPQHFGDGTRLSIL.

The genes are TRBV29-1 and TRBJ2-7; the match to TRBD1 covers 10 bases. The germline V gene has CDR1 SQVTM and CDR2 ANQGSEA. The CDR3 length is 13 residues. V lost 6 bases and J lost 2; bases outside the gene matches: 4. The CDR3 sequence: CSVGDRGPYEQYF. CDR3 coding DNA: TGCAGCGTCGGCGACAGGGGGCCCTACGAGCAGTACTTC.

In this sample, this clone turned up once. The chain joins TRBV6-4 to TRBJ2-3; the match to TRBD2 covers 13 bases. Germline V gene lookup returns CDR1 MRHNA and CDR2 SNTAGT. The CDR3 is 19 amino acids. Losses at the gene ends were 2 bases for V and 2 bases for J; bases not matched to a gene: 10. CDR3 nucleotides: TGTGCCAGCAGTGACCCTCTACTAGCGGGAGGGCCATTCACAGATACGCAGTATTTT. This encodes CASSDPLLAGGPFTDTQYF.

The V gene is TRBV6-1, the J gene TRBJ1-1, with D unclear. The V end was cut by 1 base, the J end by 2 bases, with 11 bases between. The germline CDR1 and CDR2 sequences are MNHNS and SASEGT. CDR3 size: 15 residues. The CDR3 loop is CASSEEHSVNTEAFF. For the CDR3, the DNA is TGTGCCAGCAGTGAAGAACACAGCGTTAACACTGAAGCTTTCTTT.

This chain links TRBV11-3 with TRBJ2-7; either TRBD1 or TRBD2 may supply D (7 bases each). V lost 2 bases and J 4 bases, leaving 15 bases between the germline ends. The CDR3 spans 15 residues. Germline loops: CDR1 SGHNT, CDR2 YENEEA. The CDR3: CASSLRNQGGYEQYF. As DNA, the CDR3 is TGTGCCAGCAGCTTAAGAAACCAGGGGGGGTACGAGCAGTACTTC.

The chain links TRBV18 to TRBJ1-5; 8 nucleotides align to TRBD1. The CDR3 is 15 amino acids. Germline CDR1 KGHSH, CDR2 LQKENI. Trimming cost V 3 bases and J 4 bases; bases outside gene matches: 5. The CDR3 is CASSPQGQANQPQHF. The CDR3 DNA follows: TGTGCCAGCTCACCCCAGGGACAGGCAAATCAGCCCCAGCATTTT.

The rearrangement links TRBV7-2 to TRBJ2-7, with D unresolved. The V end lost 1 base, the J end lost 4 bases, and 17 bases lay between the germline ends. The CDR3 length is 16 residues. CDR1 SGHTA and CDR2 FQGNSA come from the germline V gene. Here the CDR3 DNA reads TGTGCCAGCAGCTTAGGGCGGCAGCCCTCGGTGTACGAGCAGTACTTC. Encoded protein: CASSLGRQPSVYEQYF.

This clone was seen a single time. V is TRBV7-2 and J is TRBJ2-4; tentatively, D is TRBD2 (6 bases). The CDR3 is 15 residues long. V was trimmed by 5 bases and J by 7 bases, leaving 18 bases between them. CDR1 is SGHTA, CDR2 FQGNSA, per germline. The CDR3, as DNA: TGTGCCAGCAGCCCCCAGGTCGGGAGTACGAACATTCAGTACTTC. Amino acids: CASSPQVGSTNIQYF.

This clone was observed a handful of times. The chain carries TRBV2 and TRBJ1-5; D perhaps matches TRBD1 (5 bases). V shed 7 bases and J shed 3 bases, with 10 bases lying between them. This CDR3 spans 13 amino acids. Germline V gene lookup returns CDR1 SNHLY and CDR2 FYNNEI. The CDR3 region has the DNA TGTGCCAGCATGAGACAGATCAATCAGCCCCAGCATTTT. Its protein product is CASMRQINQPQHF.

The chain uses TRBV5-3 and TRBJ1-4, with D tentatively TRBD1 (5 bases). TRBV5-3 is annotated as an ORF whose role is uncertain. CDR3 size: 14 residues. The V and J ends lost 5 bases and 7 bases respectively, with 15 bases between them. The CDR3 protein is CARSTGIGVEKLFF. CDR3 in DNA: TGTGCCAGAAGTACAGGAATCGGGGTTGAAAAACTGTTTTTT.

The J gene is TRBJ2-3, the V gene TRBV30; D call uncertain. The germline gives CDR1 GTSNPN, CDR2 SVGIG (reference sequence). There are 15 residues in the CDR3. V was trimmed by 5 bases and J by 1 base, leaving 16 bases between them. Here the CDR3 reads CAWGRLTKGTDTQYF. The CDR3 bases are TGTGCCTGGGGTCGGTTAACCAAGGGCACAGATACGCAGTATTTT.

This rearrangement joins TRBV6-1 to TRBJ1-3, with D unclear. V was clipped by 6 bases and J by 3 bases, with 9 bases between them. Per the germline V gene, CDR1 is MNHNS and CDR2 is SASEGT. The CDR3 runs to 13 residues. This chain's CDR3 is CASRLRDGNTIYF. CDR3 in DNA: TGTGCCAGCAGACTCCGGGATGGAAACACCATATATTTT.

The chain uses TRBV11-2 and TRBJ2-4; TRBD1 agrees at 7 bases. The germline V gene has CDR1 SGHAT and CDR2 FQNNGV. The V and J ends lost 3 bases and 3 bases, in that order; junction bases with no gene match: 11. The length of the CDR3 is 17 residues. CDR3 bases: TGTGCCAGCAGCTTGAGGGACGGGACAGTCCTCAAAAACATTCAGTACTTC. As protein: CASSLRDGTVLKNIQYF.

This chain uses TRBV12-1 with TRBJ2-7; TRBD1 is the table's D call and was not checked against the DNA. TRBV12-1 is an annotated pseudogene. The CDR3 sequence is 18 residues long. CDR3 sequence reads: CASTQGTGAPWGSYEQYF. DNA for the CDR3: TGTGCCAGTACGCAAGGGACAGGGGCTCCTTGGGGCTCCTACGAGCAGTACTTC.

The rearrangement joins TRBV11-2 to TRBJ2-7; the D gene could be TRBD1 or TRBD2 (6 bases each). Trimming shortened V by 3 bases and J by 2 bases, and 14 bases separated the two germline ends. This CDR3 is built from 15 residues. Germline CDR1 reads SGHAT; CDR2 reads FQNNGV. The CDR3 region has the DNA TGTGCCAGCAGCTTGGACCGGAGGGGGACCTACGAGCAGTACTTC. It specifies CASSLDRRGTYEQYF.

Points on this clone: The junction does not match germline at one end; this may be a read error. V is TRBV7-9 and J is TRBJ2-5; 7 bases map to TRBD1. CDR3 length: 14 residues. The germline CDR1 and CDR2 sequences are SEHNR and FQNEAQ (reference sequence). CDR3 region: CASTLSQGRETQYF. CDR3 sequence (DNA): TGTGCCAGCACCTTATCACAGGGGCGGGAGACCCAGTACTTC.

Comment on this clone: One end of the junction is discordant with germline, which a read error may explain. J is TRBJ2-7 and V is TRBV18; D possibly matches TRBD1 or TRBD2 (5 bases each). Germline V CDR1 and CDR2: KGHSH, LQKENI. The length of the CDR3 is 12 residues. In DNA form, the CDR3 reads TGTGCCAGCTCCACGGGGCGGGCAGGTGTATTGTTC. Its translation is CASSTGRAGVLF.

This chain links TRBV5-4 with TRBJ2-7; D uncertain. CDR1 is SGHNT and CDR2 is YYREEE in the germline V gene (reference sequence). The V end lost 2 bases, the J end lost 4 bases, and 4 bases lay between the germline ends. The CDR3 runs 11 residues. The CDR3 spells CASSFYYEQYF. As DNA, the CDR3 is TGTGCCAGCAGCTTTTATTACGAGCAGTACTTC.

The V and J genes are TRBV9 and TRBJ2-1; D uncertain. The germline V gene encodes CDR1 SGDLS and CDR2 YYNGEE. The CDR3 length is 12 residues. Trimming removed 2 bases from V and 8 bases from J, with 8 bases in between. CDR3 loop: CASSVGGDEQFF. CDR3 bases: TGTGCCAGCAGCGTCGGTGGTGATGAGCAGTTCTTC. The full variable domain, completed using reference TRBV9 and TRBJ2-1, is DSGVTQTPKHLITATGQRVTLRCSPRSGDLSVYWYQQSLDQGLQFLIQYYNGEERAKGNILERFSAQQFPDLHSELNLSSLELGDSALYFCASSVGGDEQFFGPGTRLTVL.

The chain combines TRBV5-1 with TRBJ2-5, with D possibly matching TRBD2 (6 bases). The CDR3 is 14 residues long. Looked up from germline, CDR1 is SGHRS and CDR2 is YFSETQ. The ends were cut back, 4 bases at V and 4 bases at J, with 14 bases in the middle. DNA for the CDR3: TGCGCCAGCAGCCCTGGAGCGGAGGGAGAGACCCAGTACTTC. It encodes CASSPGAEGETQYF. The full variable domain, with the rest looked up from reference TRBV5-1 and TRBJ2-5, is KAGVTQTPRYLIKTRGQQVTLSCSPISGHRSVSWYQQTPGQGLQFLFEYFSETQRNKGNFPGRFSGRQFSNSRSEMNVSTLELGDSALYLCASSPGAEGETQYFGPGTRLLVL.

This clone came up once. V usage is TRBV4-1 and J usage is TRBJ1-5; the D is unclear. The CDR3 loop spans 16 amino acids. CDR1 is MGHRA, CDR2 YSYEKL, per germline. With 4 bases removed from V and 0 bases from J, the gap between germline ends came to 13 bases. For the CDR3, the DNA is TGCGCCAGCAGCCCTGGTAGAGGGAATAGCAATCAGCCCCAGCATTTT. Its protein product is CASSPGRGNSNQPQHF.

The chain employs TRBV11-2 and TRBJ2-5; tentative D call: TRBD2 (5 bases). Deletions cut 5 bases from V and 4 bases from J, with 14 bases between. The CDR3 is made up of 14 amino acids. Germline V gene sequence: CDR1 SGHAT, CDR2 FQNNGV. The CDR3 DNA reads as TGTGCCAGCAGCCCAGTTGGAGAGGGAGAGACCCAGTACTTC. As protein: CASSPVGEGETQYF.

The gene calls are TRBV9 and TRBJ2-7; the match to TRBD2 covers 7 bases. Unmatched junction bases numbered 4, after V lost 2 bases and J lost 5 bases. CDR3 size: 13 residues. Germline values: CDR1 SGDLS, CDR2 YYNGEE. The CDR3 DNA is TGTGCCAGCAGCGTGACGGGACTAAACGAGCAGTACTTC. Translating gives CASSVTGLNEQYF. Together with reference TRBV9 and TRBJ2-7, the CDR3 gives the full variable domain: DSGVTQTPKHLITATGQRVTLRCSPRSGDLSVYWYQQSLDQGLQFLIQYYNGEERAKGNILERFSAQQFPDLHSELNLSSLELGDSALYFCASSVTGLNEQYFGPGTRLTVT.

This clone was found a few times. V and J are TRBV12-2 and TRBJ2-3; the tabulated D call, TRBD2, remains unverified against the DNA. TRBV12-2 is termed a pseudogene. The CDR3 runs to 17 residues. The CDR3 coding sequence is TGTGCAAGTCGCTTGGACAAACTAGCGGGAGGCGCAGATACGCAGTATTTT. Protein product: CASRLDKLAGGADTQYF.